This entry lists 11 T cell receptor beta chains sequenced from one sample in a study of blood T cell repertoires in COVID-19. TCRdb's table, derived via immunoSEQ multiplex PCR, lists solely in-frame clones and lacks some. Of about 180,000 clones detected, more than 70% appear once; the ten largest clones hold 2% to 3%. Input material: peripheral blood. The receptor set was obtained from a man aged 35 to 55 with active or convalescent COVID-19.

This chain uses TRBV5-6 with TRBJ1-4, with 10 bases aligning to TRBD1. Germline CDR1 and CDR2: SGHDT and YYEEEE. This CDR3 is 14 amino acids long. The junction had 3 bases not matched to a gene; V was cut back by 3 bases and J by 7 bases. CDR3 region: CASSWGTGAEKLFF. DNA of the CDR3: TGTGCCAGCAGCTGGGGGACAGGGGCTGAAAAACTGTTTTTT.

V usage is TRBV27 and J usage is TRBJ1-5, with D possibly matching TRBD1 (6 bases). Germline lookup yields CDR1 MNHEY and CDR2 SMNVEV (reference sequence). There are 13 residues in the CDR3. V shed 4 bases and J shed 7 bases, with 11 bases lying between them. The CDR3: CASSYGGHQPQHF. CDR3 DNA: TGTGCCAGCAGTTACGGGGGGCACCAGCCCCAGCATTTT.

This CDR3 is CASSVDPRGIDSPLHF. CDR3 nucleotides: TGTGCCAGCAGCGTAGACCCTCGGGGTATCGATTCACCCCTCCACTTT. The chain couples TRBV9 to TRBJ1-6; no reliable D call. V lost 0 bases, J lost 8 bases, and 15 bases lay in between. The length of the CDR3 is 16 residues. The germline V gene encodes CDR1 SGDLS and CDR2 YYNGEE.

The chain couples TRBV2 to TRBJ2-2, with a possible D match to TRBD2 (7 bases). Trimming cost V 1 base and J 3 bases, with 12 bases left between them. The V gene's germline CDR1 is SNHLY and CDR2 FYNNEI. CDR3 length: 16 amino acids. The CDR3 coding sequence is TGTGCCAGCAGTGAAGTCGGGGGGCCCTACACCGGGGAGCTGTTTTTT. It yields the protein CASSEVGGPYTGELFF.

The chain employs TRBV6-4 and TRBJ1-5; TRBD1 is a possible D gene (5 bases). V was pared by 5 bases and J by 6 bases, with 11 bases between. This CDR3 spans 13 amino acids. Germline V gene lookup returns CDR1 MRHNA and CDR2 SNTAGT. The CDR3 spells CASSKTQGQPQHF. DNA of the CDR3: TGTGCCAGCAGTAAAACCCAGGGTCAGCCCCAGCATTTT.

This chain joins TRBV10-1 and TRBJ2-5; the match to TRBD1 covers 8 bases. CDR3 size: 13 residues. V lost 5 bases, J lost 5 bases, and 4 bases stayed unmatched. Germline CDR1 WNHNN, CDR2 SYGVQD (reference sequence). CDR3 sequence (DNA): TGCGCCAGCAGTCCCAGGACAGGGGAGACCCAGTACTTC. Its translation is CASSPRTGETQYF.

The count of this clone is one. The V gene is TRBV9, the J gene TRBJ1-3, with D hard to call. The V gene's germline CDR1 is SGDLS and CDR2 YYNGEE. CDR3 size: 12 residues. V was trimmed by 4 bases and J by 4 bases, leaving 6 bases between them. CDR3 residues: CASSLLGNTIYF. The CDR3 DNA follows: TGTGCCAGCAGCCTACTAGGAAACACCATATATTTT. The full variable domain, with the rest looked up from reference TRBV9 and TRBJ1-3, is DSGVTQTPKHLITATGQRVTLRCSPRSGDLSVYWYQQSLDQGLQFLIQYYNGEERAKGNILERFSAQQFPDLHSELNLSSLELGDSALYFCASSLLGNTIYFGEGSWLTVV.

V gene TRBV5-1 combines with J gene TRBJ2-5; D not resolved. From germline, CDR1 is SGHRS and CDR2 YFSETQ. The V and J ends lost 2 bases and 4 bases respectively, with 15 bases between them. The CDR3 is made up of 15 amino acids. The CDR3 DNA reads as TGCGCCAGCAGCTTAGGTGGCGTGGGCGTAGAGACCCAGTACTTC. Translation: CASSLGGVGVETQYF.

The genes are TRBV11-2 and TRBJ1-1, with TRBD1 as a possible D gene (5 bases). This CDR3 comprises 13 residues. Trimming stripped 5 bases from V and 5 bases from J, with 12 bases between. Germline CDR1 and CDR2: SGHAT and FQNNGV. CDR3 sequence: CASSARRGTEAFF. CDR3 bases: TGTGCCAGCAGCGCCCGAAGGGGAACTGAAGCTTTCTTT.

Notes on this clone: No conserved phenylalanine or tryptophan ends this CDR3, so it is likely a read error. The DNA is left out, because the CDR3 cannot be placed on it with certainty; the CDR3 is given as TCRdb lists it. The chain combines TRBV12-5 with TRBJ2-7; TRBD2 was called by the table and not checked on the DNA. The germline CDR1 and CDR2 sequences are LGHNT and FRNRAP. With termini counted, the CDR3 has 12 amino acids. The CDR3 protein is CASGPTGKWILG.

CDR3 sequence: CASSLAGLVYGYTF. The CDR3 DNA sequence: TGCGCCAGCAGCTTGGCAGGGCTTGTCTATGGCTACACCTTC. This chain joins TRBV5-1 and TRBJ1-2, with a weak D call TRBD1 (5 bases). CDR3 length equals 14 residues. CDR1 is SGHRS and CDR2 is YFSETQ in the germline V gene. With 0 bases removed from V and 4 bases from J, the gap between germline ends came to 10 bases.